These 25 T cell receptor beta chains were sequenced from one sample in a study of siplizumab effects on memory and regulatory T cells. Profiling relied on immunoSEQ multiplex PCR, and the TCRdb table lists in-frame clones only, not all of them. The data show about 64,000 clones, 90% to 97% seen once. The sequenced material came from naive CD8+ T cells sorted from blood. These receptors came from a human donor in good health.

The rearrangement joins TRBV13 to TRBJ2-1, with a possible D match to TRBD2 (7 bases). V was clipped by 5 bases and J by 5 bases, with 19 bases between them. This CDR3 is built from 16 residues. Germline CDR1 PRHDT, CDR2 FYEKMQ (reference sequence). The CDR3 DNA follows: TGTGCCAGCAGCCCTATAGGGGGGGGCCCTAACAATGAGCAGTTCTTC. Its protein product is CASSPIGGGPNNEQFF. Supplemented by reference TRBV13 and TRBJ2-1, the full variable domain reads AAGVIQSPRHLIKEKRETATLKCYPIPRHDTVYWYQQGPGQDPQFLISFYEKMQSDKGSIPDRFSAQQFSDYHSELNMSSLELGDSALYFCASSPIGGGPNNEQFFGPGTRLTVL.

The chain employs TRBV7-9 and TRBJ2-7, with D perhaps being TRBD1 or TRBD2 (5 bases each). Germline assignment: CDR1 SEHNR and CDR2 FQNEAQ (reference sequence). V gave up 5 bases and J gave up 0 bases, with 11 bases separating them. This CDR3 region has 14 residues. CDR3 region: CASSPRGDSYEQYF. The CDR3 coding sequence is TGTGCCAGCAGCCCCCGGGGCGACTCCTACGAGCAGTACTTC.

The V and J genes are TRBV6-6 and TRBJ2-3; D is ambiguous. Germline V lookup: CDR1 MNHNY, CDR2 SVGAGI (reference sequence). V was shortened by 6 bases and J by 3 bases, with 13 bases between the two germline ends. The CDR3 has 14 amino acids. DNA for the CDR3: TGTGCCAGCAGGTTTAATATAGGTACAGATACGCAGTATTTT. It specifies CASRFNIGTDTQYF.

This sequence joins TRBV19 and TRBJ2-7; D is perhaps TRBD2 (7 bases). V was trimmed by 0 bases and J by 5 bases, leaving 11 bases between them. CDR1 is LNHDA and CDR2 is SQIVND in the germline V gene (reference sequence). The CDR3 is 14 amino acids. As DNA, the CDR3 is TGTGCCAGTAGTATAGATCTCGGGGGGCACGAGCAGTACTTC. It yields the protein CASSIDLGGHEQYF.

This chain connects TRBV5-1 to TRBJ2-3, with D tentatively TRBD2 (5 bases). This CDR3 has 15 residues. Trimming stripped 4 bases from V and 6 bases from J, with 18 bases between. Germline V gene lookup returns CDR1 SGHRS and CDR2 YFSETQ. The CDR3, as DNA: TGCGCCAGCAGCGATATTGGCATGCCGGGGGATACGCAGTATTTT. Amino acids: CASSDIGMPGDTQYF.

Points on this clone: The sample has other DNA sequences that encode this CDR3 too. The rearrangement uses TRBV27 and TRBJ2-7, with 7 bases aligning to TRBD1. The germline CDR1 and CDR2 sequences are MNHEY and SMNVEV (reference sequence). Losses at the gene ends were 6 bases for V and 3 bases for J; bases not matched to a gene: 5. There are 13 residues in the CDR3. CDR3 residues: CASSLQGSYEQYF. The CDR3 DNA reads TGTGCCAGCAGCTTACAGGGGAGCTACGAGCAGTACTTC.

The chain combines TRBV28 with TRBJ1-1, with D tentatively TRBD1 (6 bases). Germline CDR1 and CDR2: MDHEN and SYDVKM. The CDR3 extends over 15 amino acids. V gave up 6 bases and J gave up 3 bases, with 17 bases separating them. Here the CDR3 reads CASRGMGGGYTEAFF. The DNA of the CDR3 is TGTGCCAGCAGAGGAATGGGGGGCGGATACACTGAAGCTTTCTTT.

V gene TRBV5-1 combines with J gene TRBJ2-7; perhaps TRBD1 as D (6 bases). CDR1 is SGHRS and CDR2 is YFSETQ in the germline V gene. V was shortened by 3 bases and J by 2 bases, with 9 bases between the two germline ends. The CDR3 sequence is 13 residues long. This CDR3 is CASSSGTPYEQYF. The CDR3 DNA sequence: TGCGCCAGCAGCTCTGGGACACCCTACGAGCAGTACTTC.

The CDR3 region is CATRGANTGELFF. As DNA, the CDR3 is TGCGCCACCCGGGGGGCGAACACCGGGGAGCTGTTTTTT. The rearrangement uses TRBV4-1 and TRBJ2-2; TRBD2 matches at 7 bases. Trimming took 10 bases from V and 0 from J; bases not matched to a gene: 2. The CDR3 is 13 amino acids. Germline CDR1 is MGHRA and CDR2 is YSYEKL.

The rearrangement uses TRBV29-1 and TRBJ2-7; D gene uncertain. The germline V and J ends were trimmed by 4 bases and 0 bases, with 7 bases remaining between them. Looked up from germline, CDR1 is SQVTM and CDR2 is ANQGSEA. This CDR3 region has 12 residues. The chain's CDR3 is CSVGEVSYEQYF. CDR3 sequence (DNA): TGCAGCGTTGGAGAAGTCTCCTACGAGCAGTACTTC.

V usage is TRBV25-1 and J usage is TRBJ1-1; a weak D match, TRBD1 (5 bases). The CDR3 is made up of 13 amino acids. CDR1 MGHDK and CDR2 SYGVNS come from the germline V gene. Trimming cost V 3 bases and J 8 bases, with 13 bases left between them. The CDR3 spells CASSDLGEREAFF. The CDR3 region has the DNA TGTGCCAGCAGTGATTTAGGGGAGCGGGAAGCTTTCTTT.

The chain carries TRBV6-5 and TRBJ2-2; D unresolved. The V gene's germline CDR1 is MNHEY and CDR2 SVGAGI. The length of the CDR3 is 13 residues. V was cut by 6 bases and J by 1 base, with 6 bases left in between. The CDR3 bases are TGTGCCAGCAGCCCTCTGAACACCGGGGAGCTGTTTTTT. This codes for CASSPLNTGELFF.

V and J are TRBV5-6 and TRBJ2-5; D remains unclear. The CDR3 spans 15 residues. V dropped 0 bases and J dropped 2 bases, with 11 bases sitting between them. Germline lookup yields CDR1 SGHDT and CDR2 YYEEEE. Here the CDR3 DNA reads TGTGCCAGCAGCTTGGGTGGGTTTGAGCAAGAGACCCAGTACTTC. Amino acids: CASSLGGFEQETQYF. Full variable domain (missing parts from reference TRBV5-6 and TRBJ2-5): DAGVTQSPTHLIKTRGQQVTLRCSPKSGHDTVSWYQQALGQGPQFIFQYYEEEERQRGNFPDRFSGHQFPNYSSELNVNALLLGDSALYLCASSLGGFEQETQYFGPGTRLLVL.

The chain is built from TRBV9 and TRBJ2-5; D is perhaps TRBD1 (6 bases). V shed 0 bases and J shed 5 bases, with 11 bases lying between them. This CDR3 region has 14 residues. CDR1 is SGDLS and CDR2 is YYNGEE in the germline V gene. As DNA, the CDR3 is TGTGCCAGCAGCGTAGTTGGGGGCGGGGAGACCCAGTACTTC. Its translation is CASSVVGGGETQYF.

The rearrangement uses TRBV9 and TRBJ2-5; TRBD2 matches at 9 bases. Losses at the gene ends were 8 bases for V and 0 bases for J; bases not matched to a gene: 5. The CDR3 extends over 14 amino acids. Germline-derived CDR1 and CDR2 are SGDLS and YYNGEE. This chain's CDR3 is CASGGGVYQETQYF. CDR3 coding DNA: TGTGCCAGTGGCGGGGGGGTGTACCAAGAGACCCAGTACTTC.

The chain employs TRBV12-5 and TRBJ2-7; 7 bases map to TRBD1. The CDR3 covers 14 residues. Losses at the gene ends were 4 bases for V and 3 bases for J; bases not matched to a gene: 6. From germline, CDR1 is LGHNT and CDR2 FRNRAP. CDR3 nucleotide sequence: TGTGCTAGTGGTTCCGGGACAGCAGACTACGAGCAGTACTTC. Translation gives CASGSGTADYEQYF.

The chain has TRBV27 and TRBJ2-7, with a weak D call TRBD2 (6 bases). CDR3 length equals 14 residues. Germline CDR1 reads MNHEY; CDR2 reads SMNVEV (reference sequence). V was shortened by 3 bases and J by 4 bases, with 13 bases between the two germline ends. CDR3 nucleotides: TGTGCCAGCAGTTTGGGGGAGGCGGGATACGAGCAGTACTTC. Its translation is CASSLGEAGYEQYF.

V is TRBV5-4 and J is TRBJ1-3; 9 bases agree with TRBD1. Losses at the gene ends were 6 bases for V and 3 bases for J; bases not matched to a gene: 10. This CDR3 is built from 16 residues. The germline CDR1 and CDR2 sequences are SGHNT and YYREEE (reference sequence). CDR3 in DNA: TGTGCCAGCACGACCGGGACAGGGATTTTTGGAAACACCATATATTTT. Protein sequence: CASTTGTGIFGNTIYF.

V usage is TRBV11-3 and J usage is TRBJ2-7; TRBD2 aligns across 7 bases. There are 15 residues in the CDR3. Germline CDR1 SGHNT, CDR2 YENEEA. The V and J ends lost 2 bases and 3 bases, in that order; junction bases with no gene match: 7. The CDR3 bases are TGTGCCAGCAGCTTAACCAGTAGCGGGTACTACGAGCAGTACTTC. It is translated as CASSLTSSGYYEQYF.

With respect to this clone: The same CDR3 is also encoded by other DNA sequences in this sample. DNA of the CDR3: TGCGCCAGCAGACTCCTTACAGGAGAAAAACTGTTTTTT. Protein sequence: CASRLLTGEKLFF. The J gene is TRBJ1-4, the V gene TRBV5-1, with a possible D match to TRBD1 (5 bases). The V end lost 5 bases, the J end lost 8 bases, and 13 bases lay between the germline ends. The CDR3 sequence is 13 residues long. Germline V CDR1 and CDR2: SGHRS, YFSETQ.

Details on this clone: At one boundary the junction diverges from the germline segment, which might be a read error. The J gene is TRBJ2-7, the V gene TRBV7-9; no definite D call. This CDR3 contains 12 residues. Germline values: CDR1 SEHNR, CDR2 FQNEAQ (reference sequence). The CDR3 spells CAGSYGPYEQYF. CDR3 bases: TGTGCCGGCAGCTATGGACCCTACGAGCAGTACTTC.

The V gene is TRBV5-6, the J gene TRBJ2-1; the D gene could be TRBD1 or TRBD2 (5 bases each). With 6 bases removed from V and 0 bases from J, the gap between germline ends came to 10 bases. This CDR3 contains 14 residues. CDR1 and CDR2 from the germline V gene are SGHDT and YYEEEE. Here the CDR3 reads CASTPGSSYNEQFF. DNA for the CDR3: TGTGCCAGCACTCCAGGGAGCTCCTACAATGAGCAGTTCTTC.

The chain uses TRBV19 and TRBJ2-1; D perhaps matches TRBD2 (6 bases). The CDR3 spans 13 residues. Germline CDR1 reads LNHDA; CDR2 reads SQIVND (reference sequence). V was shortened by 3 bases and J by 8 bases, with 11 bases between the two germline ends. The CDR3 DNA reads TGTGCCAGTAGTATGGAGTGGGGGGATGAGCAGTTCTTC. This sequence encodes CASSMEWGDEQFF.

The chain recombines TRBV27 with TRBJ1-2, with 7 bases that match TRBD1. Germline CDR1 and CDR2: MNHEY and SMNVEV (reference sequence). The V and J ends lost 1 base and 8 bases, in that order; junction bases with no gene match: 7. This CDR3 is 14 amino acids long. The CDR3 DNA sequence: TGTGCCAGCAGTTTATTTACAGGGGCAGGCGGCTACACCTTC. This encodes CASSLFTGAGGYTF.

The chain recombines TRBV7-9 with TRBJ1-1, with D uncertain. V dropped 5 bases and J dropped 3 bases, with 10 bases sitting between them. The CDR3 covers 13 residues. Germline assignment: CDR1 SEHNR and CDR2 FQNEAQ (reference sequence). CDR3 DNA sequence: TGTGCCAGCAGCCCGCCGAGGGACACTGAAGCTTTCTTT. It is translated as CASSPPRDTEAFF.